Listed here are 23 T cell receptor beta chains from one sample, sequenced in a study of cytomegalovirus exposure and HLA in healthy donors. The PCR had 60 Vbeta and 13 Jbeta primers. TCRdb's copy holds only in-frame clones and misses some; the assay was immunoSEQ multiplex PCR. Of 150,000 to 170,000 clones listed, roughly 80% were seen once; the top ten hold about 4%. The sample taken for sequencing was PBMCs. These receptors were taken from a middle-aged woman in good health and CMV-seronegative.

CDR3 loop: CASRALEQGNQPQHF. The DNA for the CDR3 is TGTGCCAGCAGAGCCCTCGAACAGGGGAATCAGCCCCAGCATTTT. The chain is built from TRBV27 and TRBJ1-5; 7 positions agree with TRBD1. CDR3 length: 15 amino acids. The germline CDR1 and CDR2 sequences are MNHEY and SMNVEV (reference sequence). The V and J ends lost 6 bases and 4 bases, in that order; junction bases with no gene match: 9.

The J gene is TRBJ1-2, the V gene TRBV5-1; no definite D call. From germline, CDR1 is SGHRS and CDR2 YFSETQ. V lost 2 bases and J lost 4, with 12 bases in between. The CDR3 contains 14 residues. Here the CDR3 reads CASSLGGKPYGYTF. In nucleotides, the CDR3 is TGCGCCAGCAGCTTAGGAGGGAAACCCTATGGCTACACCTTC.

The CDR3 sequence is CASSSMGGTGDSPLHF. DNA of the CDR3: TGTGCCAGCAGTTCGATGGGTGGGACAGGGGATTCACCCCTCCACTTT. This sequence joins TRBV25-1 and TRBJ1-6, with 10 bases fitting TRBD1. Germline V lookup: CDR1 MGHDK, CDR2 SYGVNS. Unmatched junction bases numbered 9, after V lost 5 bases and J lost 8 bases. The CDR3 is 16 residues long.

The V and J genes are TRBV6-5 and TRBJ2-2; 8 bases line up with TRBD2. Germline V gene data show CDR1 as MNHEY and CDR2 as SVGAGI. The CDR3 spans 14 residues. The V segment lost 7 bases and the J segment 1 base; nucleotides outside the gene matches: 2. The CDR3 DNA reads as TGTGCCAGCACCCTAGCGGGGAACACCGGGGAGCTGTTTTTT. It yields the protein CASTLAGNTGELFF.

The gene calls are TRBV11-2 and TRBJ2-7; TRBD1 matches at 8 bases. The V gene's germline CDR1 is SGHAT and CDR2 FQNNGV. Unmatched junction bases numbered 9, after V lost 2 bases and J lost 6 bases. CDR3 size: 15 residues. The CDR3 spells CASSLTGTGGSEQYF. CDR3 nucleotide sequence: TGTGCCAGCAGCTTAACCGGGACAGGAGGATCCGAGCAGTACTTC.

This clone occurred once. In DNA form, the CDR3 reads TGTGCCAGCAGCACCACCCCGCTAGCGGGGGGGGATGAGCAGTTCTTC. This gives the protein CASSTTPLAGGDEQFF. The chain joins TRBV7-6 to TRBJ2-1; TRBD2 aligns across 12 bases. The length of the CDR3 is 16 residues. J gave up 8 bases and V 5 bases, and 10 bases lay outside the gene matches. The germline gives CDR1 SGHVS, CDR2 FNYEAQ.

The chain employs TRBV7-2 and TRBJ2-1; 10 positions agree with TRBD2. CDR3 length: 15 amino acids. Germline V CDR1 and CDR2: SGHTA, FQGNSA. V was clipped by 2 bases and J by 9 bases; unmatched bases: 7. The CDR3 DNA sequence: TGTGCCAGCAGCTTATCTAGCGGGAGCCCGGGTGAGCAGTTCTTC. As protein: CASSLSSGSPGEQFF.

The chain joins TRBV28 to TRBJ2-2, with D hard to call. Germline V lookup: CDR1 MDHEN, CDR2 SYDVKM. CDR3 size: 13 residues. V was cut by 6 bases and J by 5 bases, with 10 bases left in between. The CDR3 here is CASRFPGTGELFF. CDR3 coding DNA: TGTGCCAGCAGGTTCCCGGGTACCGGGGAGCTGTTTTTT.

The chain uses TRBV6-5 and TRBJ1-2, with unresolved D. Germline CDR1 reads MNHEY; CDR2 reads SVGAGI. Trimming removed 5 bases at V and 5 bases at J, with 15 bases between. CDR3 length equals 14 residues. CDR3 loop: CASSRRAGLYGYTF. The CDR3 DNA is TGTGCCAGCAGTCGGCGGGCGGGATTATATGGCTACACCTTC.

The chain combines TRBV28 with TRBJ2-3, with 11 bases that match TRBD2. The length of the CDR3 is 16 residues. Germline CDR1 and CDR2: MDHEN and SYDVKM. Trimming took 6 bases from V and 1 from J; bases not matched to a gene: 6. The CDR3 nucleotides are TGTGCCAGCAGCCTTACTAGCGGGGGTGGCACAGATACGCAGTATTTT. Translation gives CASSLTSGGGTDTQYF.

V and J are TRBV7-9 and TRBJ2-7; TRBD1 agrees at 8 bases. This CDR3 is built from 14 residues. V shed 3 bases, J shed 5 bases, and the junction held 6 bases outside the gene matches. In germline, CDR1 is SEHNR, CDR2 FQNEAQ (reference sequence). CDR3 DNA: TGTGCCAGCAGCTTCGACAGGGGAATCGACGAGCAGTACTTC. This sequence encodes CASSFDRGIDEQYF.

The chain employs TRBV18 and TRBJ2-6; TRBD1 might be the D (6 bases). V was cut by 6 bases and J by 0 bases, with 15 bases left in between. CDR3 length: 17 residues. From germline, CDR1 is KGHSH and CDR2 LQKENI. The CDR3 protein is CASSPSWTDSGANVLTF. The CDR3 DNA reads as TGTGCCAGCTCTCCCTCCTGGACAGACTCTGGGGCCAACGTCCTGACTTTC.

The gene calls are TRBV10-3 and TRBJ1-1; 12 bases match TRBD1. V shed 5 bases and J 4 bases; nucleotides not matched to a gene: 8. This CDR3 has 16 amino acids. Looked up from germline, CDR1 is ENHRY and CDR2 is SYGVKD. The CDR3 sequence is CAISTGQGAGGTEAFF. DNA of the CDR3: TGTGCCATCAGTACGGGACAGGGGGCAGGAGGCACTGAAGCTTTCTTT.

The chain is built from TRBV5-4 and TRBJ2-3; 8 positions agree with TRBD2. Germline V gives CDR1 SGHNT, CDR2 YYREEE (reference sequence). The CDR3 sequence is 17 residues long. Trimming removed 6 bases from V and 1 base from J; junction bases left unmatched: 13. The CDR3 loop is CASTPGQGRGGTDTQYF. CDR3 in DNA: TGTGCCAGCACCCCGGGCCAGGGGCGGGGGGGCACAGATACGCAGTATTTT.

This chain links TRBV27 with TRBJ2-5, with a weak D call TRBD1 (6 bases). V shed 2 bases and J shed 0 bases, with 10 bases lying between them. The CDR3 has 15 residues. The germline V gene has CDR1 MNHEY and CDR2 SMNVEV (reference sequence). The CDR3 here is CASSLDRRYQETQYF. The CDR3 DNA follows: TGTGCCAGCAGTTTAGACAGGAGGTACCAAGAGACCCAGTACTTC.

The chain links TRBV18 to TRBJ2-3; the match to TRBD2 covers 8 bases. Germline trimming cut 6 bases from V and 1 base from J; bases unmatched to any gene: 12. This CDR3 is built from 17 residues. The germline V gene has CDR1 KGHSH and CDR2 LQKENI. For the CDR3, the DNA is TGTGCCAGCTCCCCGCCAACGGGGGGGCCTGGCACAGATACGCAGTATTTT. The encoded protein is CASSPPTGGPGTDTQYF. Full variable domain (remainder filled in from reference TRBV18 and TRBJ2-3): NAGVMQNPRHLVRRRGQEARLRCSPMKGHSHVYWYRQLPEEGLKFMVYLQKENIIDESGMPKERFSAEFPKEGPSILRIQQVVRGDSAAYFCASSPPTGGPGTDTQYFGPGTRLTVL.

This clone is a singleton in its sample. The CDR3 region has the DNA TGTGCCAGCAGTTTGGGCAGGGGGTCCTACGAGCAGTACTTC. It codes for CASSLGRGSYEQYF. The V and J genes are TRBV27 and TRBJ2-7, with TRBD1 matching over 7 bases. CDR1 MNHEY and CDR2 SMNVEV come from the germline V gene (reference sequence). V lost 3 bases and J lost 1; bases outside the gene matches: 3. The CDR3 is 14 residues long.

The rearrangement joins TRBV4-2 to TRBJ2-3; 9 bases align to TRBD2. V gave up 4 bases and J gave up 6 bases; unmatched junction bases: 5. The germline V gene encodes CDR1 LGHNA and CDR2 YNFKEQ. The CDR3 extends over 14 amino acids. The CDR3 nucleotides are TGTGCCAGCAGCCCGCGGGGGGGCGCGGATACGCAGTATTTT. This translates into CASSPRGGADTQYF.

This sequence joins TRBV5-1 and TRBJ2-1; 7 positions match TRBD1. Germline loops: CDR1 SGHRS, CDR2 YFSETQ. After removal of 4 bases from V and 10 bases from J, the junction contained 8 bases not matched to a gene. This CDR3 contains 13 residues. This CDR3 reads CASSLDLTGEQFF. In DNA form, the CDR3 reads TGCGCCAGCAGCCTGGATTTGACAGGGGAGCAGTTCTTC.

This sequence joins TRBV6-6 and TRBJ1-5; 10 nucleotides align to TRBD1. Looked up from germline, CDR1 is MNHNY and CDR2 is SVGAGI (reference sequence). V trimming: 6 bases; J trimming: 2 bases; junction bases outside the gene matches: 7. This CDR3 region has 16 residues. The DNA of the CDR3 is TGTGCCAGCAGCGGACAGGGGGTCACGGGCAATCAGCCCCAGCATTTT. It encodes CASSGQGVTGNQPQHF.

The chain employs TRBV5-1 and TRBJ1-4; 8 nucleotides agree with TRBD1. The CDR3 loop spans 16 amino acids. Germline V gives CDR1 SGHRS, CDR2 YFSETQ. The trim removed 4 bases at V and 5 bases at J, leaving 10 bases unmatched. CDR3 nucleotides: TGCGCCAGCAGCCCCCAGGGGGACAGGCGAAATGAAAAACTGTTTTTT. Protein sequence: CASSPQGDRRNEKLFF.

The chain links TRBV2 to TRBJ2-7, with D hard to call. V was pared by 6 bases and J by 2 bases, with 8 bases between. The CDR3 runs 12 residues. Germline-derived CDR1 and CDR2 are SNHLY and FYNNEI. The CDR3 loop reads CASRYDTYEQYF. The DNA for the CDR3 is TGTGCCAGCAGATATGACACCTACGAGCAGTACTTC.

This chain connects TRBV29-1 to TRBJ1-1; weak D call: TRBD1 (5 bases). Germline V CDR1 and CDR2: SQVTM, ANQGSEA. Trimming took 7 bases from V and 7 from J, leaving 19 bases between them. The CDR3 spans 13 residues. CDR3 sequence (DNA): TGCAGCGCCCTGGGGCAGGCACCTGGTGAAGCTTTCTTT. Amino acids: CSALGQAPGEAFF.